These 4 T cell receptor beta chains share one sample of origin, sequenced in a study of prognosis after radiotherapy for stage I lung cancer. From genomic DNA, TCR beta CDR3 was amplified by two-round multiplex PCR. Initially, in first-round PCR, primers specific to each TRBV and TRBJ gene were used. One entry per CDR3 protein results from TCRdb running MiXCR on the multiplex PCR reads. This sample yields some 39,000 distinct CDR3 sequences, of which roughly 24% are seen a single time; 25% to 30% belongs to the top ten. Sample: PBMCs, taken before or after stereotactic body radiation therapy (not recorded which). These receptor sequences come from a donor aged 50 or older with non-small cell lung cancer.

The rearrangement links TRBV6-2 or TRBV6-3 to TRBJ2-1; the D gene is possibly TRBD1 (5 bases). Germline lookup yields CDR1 MNHEY and CDR2 SVGEGT. This CDR3 has 13 residues. The V gene lost 4 bases and the J gene lost 9 bases, with 13 bases spanning the gap. The CDR3 DNA sequence: TGTGCCAGCAGTTGCTTTGTGCAGGGTGAGCAGTTCTTC. Translation gives CASSCFVQGEQFF.

At least ten counts were recorded for this clonotype. The chain combines TRBV12-5 with TRBJ1-1; 8 bases map to TRBD1. The CDR3 totals 12 residues. Germline lookup yields CDR1 LGHNT and CDR2 FRNRAP. After removal of 5 bases from V and 9 bases from J, the junction contained 5 bases not matched to a gene. The CDR3 DNA reads TGTGCTAGTGGTCCCCAGGGGGCCCAAGCTTTCTTT. It codes for CASGPQGAQAFF.

The J gene is TRBJ2-5, the V gene TRBV6-1; 15 bases are a match to TRBD2. Germline V gene sequence: CDR1 MNHNS, CDR2 SASEGT. Trimming removed 6 bases from V and 12 bases from J; junction bases left unmatched: 20. The CDR3 spans 18 residues. The CDR3 DNA is TGTGCCAGCAGCACCGGGACTAGCGGGGGGAGAGCCCAAGAGGACAAGTACTTC. Encoded protein: CASSTGTSGGRAQEDKYF.

This clonotype was found many times. J is TRBJ1-2 and V is TRBV14; D ambiguous. CDR1 and CDR2 from the germline V gene are SGHDN and FVKESK. The CDR3 sequence is 14 residues long. Trimming took off 3 bases at V and 7 bases at J, with 15 bases between the two ends. CDR3 sequence: CASSQGTWSLGYTF. The CDR3 coding sequence is TGTGCCAGCAGCCAGGGTACCTGGTCCCTTGGCTACACCTTC. The full variable domain, its missing parts supplied by reference TRBV14 and TRBJ1-2, is EAGVTQFPSHSVIEKGQTVTLRCDPISGHDNLYWYRRVMGKEIKFLLHFVKESKQDESGMPNNRFLAERTGGTYSTLKVQPAELEDSGVYFCASSQGTWSLGYTFGSGTRLTVV.